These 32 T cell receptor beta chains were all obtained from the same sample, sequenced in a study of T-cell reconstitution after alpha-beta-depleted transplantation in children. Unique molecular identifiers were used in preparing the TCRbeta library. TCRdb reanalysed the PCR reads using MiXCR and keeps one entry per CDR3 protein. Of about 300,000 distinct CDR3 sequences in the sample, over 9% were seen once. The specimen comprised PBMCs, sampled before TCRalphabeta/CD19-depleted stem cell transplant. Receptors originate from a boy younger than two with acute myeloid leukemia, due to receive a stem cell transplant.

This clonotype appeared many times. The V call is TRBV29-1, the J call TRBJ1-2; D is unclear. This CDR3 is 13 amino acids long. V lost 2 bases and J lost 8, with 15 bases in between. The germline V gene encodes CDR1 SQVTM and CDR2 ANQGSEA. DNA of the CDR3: TGCAGCGTTGAAACCCGACCGGAAGCGGGCTACACCTTC. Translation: CSVETRPEAGYTF. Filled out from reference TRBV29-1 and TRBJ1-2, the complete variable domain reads SAVISQKPSRDICQRGTSLTIQCQVDSQVTMMFWYRQQPGQSLTLIATANQGSEATYESGFVIDKFPISRPNLTFSTLTVSNMSPEDSSIYLCSVETRPEAGYTFGSGTRLTVV.

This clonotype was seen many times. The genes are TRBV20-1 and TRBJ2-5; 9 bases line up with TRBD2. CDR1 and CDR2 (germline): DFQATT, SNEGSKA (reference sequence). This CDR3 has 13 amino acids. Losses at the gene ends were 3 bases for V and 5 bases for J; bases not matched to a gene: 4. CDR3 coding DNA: TGCAGTGCTAGGCGGGGGGGCCAGGAGACCCAGTACTTC. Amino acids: CSARRGGQETQYF.

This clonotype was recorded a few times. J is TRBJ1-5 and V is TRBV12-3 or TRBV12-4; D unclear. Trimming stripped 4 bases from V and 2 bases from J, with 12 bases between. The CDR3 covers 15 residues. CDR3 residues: CASSSGYSGNQPQHF. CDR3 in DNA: TGTGCCAGCAGTTCGGGGTATAGTGGCAATCAGCCCCAGCATTTT.

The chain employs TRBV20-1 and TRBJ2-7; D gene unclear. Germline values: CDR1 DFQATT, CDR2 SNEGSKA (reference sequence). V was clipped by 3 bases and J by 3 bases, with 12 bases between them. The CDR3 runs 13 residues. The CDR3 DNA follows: TGCAGTGCTAGGAGAGGCAGAGACTACGAGCAGTACTTC. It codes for CSARRGRDYEQYF.

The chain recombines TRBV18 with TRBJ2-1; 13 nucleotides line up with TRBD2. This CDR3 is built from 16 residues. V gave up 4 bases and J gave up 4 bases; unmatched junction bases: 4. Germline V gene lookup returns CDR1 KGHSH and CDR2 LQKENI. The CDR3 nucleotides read TGTGCCAGCTCACTGGGACTAGCGGGACCTTACAATGAGCAGTTCTTC. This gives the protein CASSLGLAGPYNEQFF.

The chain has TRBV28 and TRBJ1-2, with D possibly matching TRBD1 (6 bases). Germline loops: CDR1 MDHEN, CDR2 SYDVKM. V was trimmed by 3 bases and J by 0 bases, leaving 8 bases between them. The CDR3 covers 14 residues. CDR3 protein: CASSLGTPNYGYTF. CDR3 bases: TGTGCCAGCAGTTTGGGGACACCTAACTATGGCTACACCTTC.

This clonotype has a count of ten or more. The CDR3 protein is CASSLNRVFYEQYF. The CDR3 nucleotides read TGCGCCAGCAGCCTCAACAGGGTTTTCTACGAGCAGTACTTC. This chain links TRBV5-1 with TRBJ2-7; tentatively, D is TRBD1 (6 bases). CDR1 SGHRS and CDR2 YFSETQ come from the germline V gene. CDR3 length equals 14 residues. V dropped 4 bases and J dropped 3 bases, with 14 bases sitting between them.

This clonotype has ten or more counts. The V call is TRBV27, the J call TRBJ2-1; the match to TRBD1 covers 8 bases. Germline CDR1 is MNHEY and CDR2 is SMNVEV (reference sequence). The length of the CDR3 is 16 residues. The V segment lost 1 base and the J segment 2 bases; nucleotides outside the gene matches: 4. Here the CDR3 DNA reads TGTGCCAGCAGTTTATTGGGACAGGTCGCCTACAATGAGCAGTTCTTC. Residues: CASSLLGQVAYNEQFF.

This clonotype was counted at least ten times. This chain's CDR3 is CASSPAGGGYQETQYF. CDR3 coding DNA: TGTGCCAGCAGCCCAGCTGGAGGGGGCTATCAAGAGACCCAGTACTTC. The gene calls are TRBV7-2 and TRBJ2-5; tentatively, D is TRBD1 (7 bases). The CDR3 spans 16 residues. Germline loops: CDR1 SGHTA, CDR2 FQGNSA. V lost 5 bases, J lost 2 bases, and 18 bases lay in between.

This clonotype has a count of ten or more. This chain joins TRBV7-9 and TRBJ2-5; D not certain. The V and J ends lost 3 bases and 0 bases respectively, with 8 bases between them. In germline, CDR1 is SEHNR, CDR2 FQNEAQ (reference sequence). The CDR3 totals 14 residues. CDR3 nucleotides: TGTGCCAGCAGCTTTGTATCGTACCAAGAGACCCAGTACTTC. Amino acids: CASSFVSYQETQYF.

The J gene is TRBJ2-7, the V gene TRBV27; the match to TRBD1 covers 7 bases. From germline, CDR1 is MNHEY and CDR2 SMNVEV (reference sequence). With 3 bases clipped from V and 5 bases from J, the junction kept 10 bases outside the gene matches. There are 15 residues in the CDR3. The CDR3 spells CASSLWYRGSDEQYF. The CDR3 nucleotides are TGTGCCAGCAGTTTGTGGTACAGGGGTAGCGACGAGCAGTACTTC.

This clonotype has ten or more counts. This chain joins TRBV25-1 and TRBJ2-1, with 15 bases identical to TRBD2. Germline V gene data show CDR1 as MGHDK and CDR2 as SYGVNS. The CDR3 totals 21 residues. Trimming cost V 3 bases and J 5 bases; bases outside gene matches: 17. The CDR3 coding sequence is TGTGCCAGCAGTGACCAACCACGGACTAGCGGGGGGGGAGTCTGGAACAATGAGCAGTTCTTC. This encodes CASSDQPRTSGGGVWNNEQFF.

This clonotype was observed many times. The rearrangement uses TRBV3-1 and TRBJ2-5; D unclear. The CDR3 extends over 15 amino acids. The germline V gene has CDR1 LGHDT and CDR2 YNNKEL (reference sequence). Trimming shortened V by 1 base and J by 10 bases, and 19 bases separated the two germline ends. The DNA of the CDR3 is TGTGCCAGCAGCCAAGCGGTGGCCGGGCCGGCAGTCCAGTACTTC. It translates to CASSQAVAGPAVQYF.

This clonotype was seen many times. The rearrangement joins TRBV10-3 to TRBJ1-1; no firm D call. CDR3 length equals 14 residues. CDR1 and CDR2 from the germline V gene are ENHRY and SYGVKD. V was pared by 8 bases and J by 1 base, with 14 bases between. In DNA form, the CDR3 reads TGTGCCATCCGCGGTTCGGCCGAGAACACTGAAGCTTTCTTT. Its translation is CAIRGSAENTEAFF.

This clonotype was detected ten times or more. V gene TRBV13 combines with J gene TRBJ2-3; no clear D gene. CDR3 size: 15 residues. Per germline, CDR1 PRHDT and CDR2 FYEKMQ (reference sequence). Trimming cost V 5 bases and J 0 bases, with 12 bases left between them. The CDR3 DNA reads TGTGCCAGCAGCCCACACCAGCCCAGCACAGATACGCAGTATTTT. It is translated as CASSPHQPSTDTQYF.

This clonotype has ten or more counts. The CDR3 protein is CSAIGGNTIYF. CDR3 sequence (DNA): TGCAGTGCTATCGGGGGAAACACCATATATTTT. The genes are TRBV20-1 and TRBJ1-3; D not certain. This CDR3 has 11 residues. V was pared by 4 bases and J by 4 bases, with 5 bases between. Per the germline V gene, CDR1 is DFQATT and CDR2 is SNEGSKA (reference sequence).

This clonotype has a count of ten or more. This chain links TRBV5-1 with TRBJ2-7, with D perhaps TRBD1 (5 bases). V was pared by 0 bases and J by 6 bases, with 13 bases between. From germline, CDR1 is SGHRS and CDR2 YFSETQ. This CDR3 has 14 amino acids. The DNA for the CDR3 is TGCGCCAGCAGCTTGGGGCAGGGTCGGCTCGAGCAGTACTTC. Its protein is CASSLGQGRLEQYF.

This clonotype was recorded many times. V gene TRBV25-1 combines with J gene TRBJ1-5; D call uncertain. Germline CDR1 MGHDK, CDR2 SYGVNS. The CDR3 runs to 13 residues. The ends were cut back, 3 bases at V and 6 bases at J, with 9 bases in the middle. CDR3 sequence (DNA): TGTGCCAGCAGTGAGCTCTCGGGTCAGCCCCAGCATTTT. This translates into CASSELSGQPQHF.

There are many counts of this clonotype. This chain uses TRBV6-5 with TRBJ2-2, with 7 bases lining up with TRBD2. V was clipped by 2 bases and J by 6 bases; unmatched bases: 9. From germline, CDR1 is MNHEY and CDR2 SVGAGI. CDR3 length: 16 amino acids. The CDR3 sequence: CASSYPRAGEPGELFF. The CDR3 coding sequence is TGTGCCAGCAGTTACCCTAGGGCGGGAGAACCCGGGGAGCTGTTTTTT.

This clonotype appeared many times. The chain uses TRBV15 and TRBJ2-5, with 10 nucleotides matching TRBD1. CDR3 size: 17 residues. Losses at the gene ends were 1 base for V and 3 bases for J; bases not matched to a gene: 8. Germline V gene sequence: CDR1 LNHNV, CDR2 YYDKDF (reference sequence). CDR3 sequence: CATSRAGPGTGEETQYF. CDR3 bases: TGTGCCACCAGCAGAGCCGGGCCTGGGACAGGGGAAGAGACCCAGTACTTC.

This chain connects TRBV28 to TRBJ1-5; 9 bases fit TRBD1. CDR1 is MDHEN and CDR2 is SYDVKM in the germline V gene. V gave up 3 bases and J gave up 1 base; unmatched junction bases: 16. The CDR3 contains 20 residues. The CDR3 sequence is CASSLRGTGRSRWSNQPQHF. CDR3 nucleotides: TGTGCCAGCAGTTTGCGGGGGACAGGGAGGAGTAGGTGGAGCAATCAGCCCCAGCATTTT.

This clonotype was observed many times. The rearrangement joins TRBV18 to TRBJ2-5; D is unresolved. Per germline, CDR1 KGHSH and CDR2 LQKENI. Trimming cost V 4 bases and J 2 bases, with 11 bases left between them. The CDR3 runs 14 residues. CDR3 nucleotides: TGTGCCAGCTCACGTACGTGGGAACAAGAGACCCAGTACTTC. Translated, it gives CASSRTWEQETQYF.

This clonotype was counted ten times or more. CDR3 DNA sequence: TGTGCCAGCACCGGGACAAACCCTTCCTACGAGCAGTACTTC. Protein product: CASTGTNPSYEQYF. The V gene is TRBV7-8, the J gene TRBJ2-7, with D perhaps TRBD1 (6 bases). Germline CDR1 is SGHVS and CDR2 is FQNEAQ. The CDR3 sequence is 14 residues long. Trimming left V 7 bases short and J 1 base short, with 14 bases between.

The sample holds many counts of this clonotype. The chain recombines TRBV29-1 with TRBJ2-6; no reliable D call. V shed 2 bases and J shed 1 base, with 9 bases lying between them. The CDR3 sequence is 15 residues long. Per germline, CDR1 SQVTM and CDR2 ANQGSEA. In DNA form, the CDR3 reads TGCAGCGTTGAATTTCGTGGATCTGGGGCCAACGTCCTGACTTTC. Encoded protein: CSVEFRGSGANVLTF.

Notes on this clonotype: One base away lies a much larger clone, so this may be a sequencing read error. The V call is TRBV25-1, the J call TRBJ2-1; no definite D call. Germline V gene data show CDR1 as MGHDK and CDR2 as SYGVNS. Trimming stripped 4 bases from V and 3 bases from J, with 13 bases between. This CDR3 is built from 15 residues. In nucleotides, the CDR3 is TGTGCCAGCAGTGCACGACATGGAAGCTACAATGAGCAGTTCTTC. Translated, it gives CASSARHGSYNEQFF.

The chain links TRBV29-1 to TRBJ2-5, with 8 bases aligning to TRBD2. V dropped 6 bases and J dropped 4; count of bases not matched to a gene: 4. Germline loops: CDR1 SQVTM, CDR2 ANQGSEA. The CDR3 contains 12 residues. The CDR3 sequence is CSVGGVPETQYF. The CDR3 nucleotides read TGCAGCGTCGGGGGGGTACCAGAGACCCAGTACTTC.

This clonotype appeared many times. CDR3 sequence reads: CASSSRGAGAYEQYF. CDR3 nucleotide sequence: TGTGCCAGCAGTTCGCGGGGGGCTGGAGCCTACGAGCAGTACTTC. The gene calls are TRBV6-5 and TRBJ2-7; 8 nucleotides match TRBD2. Germline V gene data show CDR1 as MNHEY and CDR2 as SVGAGI. The V and J ends lost 4 bases and 2 bases, in that order; junction bases with no gene match: 7. This CDR3 has 15 amino acids.

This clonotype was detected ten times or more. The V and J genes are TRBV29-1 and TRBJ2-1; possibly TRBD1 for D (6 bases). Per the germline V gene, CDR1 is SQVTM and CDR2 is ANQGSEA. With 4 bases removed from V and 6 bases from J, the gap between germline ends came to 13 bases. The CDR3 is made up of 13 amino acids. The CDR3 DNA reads TGCAGCGTTGCCATTGACAGGCTCAATGAGCAGTTCTTC. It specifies CSVAIDRLNEQFF.

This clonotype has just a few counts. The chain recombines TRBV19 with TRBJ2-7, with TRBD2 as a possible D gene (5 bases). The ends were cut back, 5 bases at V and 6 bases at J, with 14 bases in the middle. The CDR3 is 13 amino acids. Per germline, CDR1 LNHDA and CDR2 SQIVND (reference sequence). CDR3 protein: CASSFTGWIEQYF. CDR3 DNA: TGTGCCAGTAGTTTTACGGGGTGGATCGAGCAGTACTTC.

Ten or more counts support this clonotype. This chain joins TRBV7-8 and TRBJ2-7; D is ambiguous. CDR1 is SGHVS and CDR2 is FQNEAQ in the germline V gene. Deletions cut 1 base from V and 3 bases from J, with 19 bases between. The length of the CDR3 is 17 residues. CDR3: CASSLGTATLFFYEQYF. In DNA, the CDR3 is TGTGCCAGCAGCTTAGGTACAGCTACCCTATTCTTCTACGAGCAGTACTTC.

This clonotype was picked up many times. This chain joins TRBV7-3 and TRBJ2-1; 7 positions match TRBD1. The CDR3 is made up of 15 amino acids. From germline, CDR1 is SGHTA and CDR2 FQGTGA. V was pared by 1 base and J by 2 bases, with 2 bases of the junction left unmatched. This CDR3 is CASSLNRGTYNEQFF. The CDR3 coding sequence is TGTGCCAGCAGCTTAAACAGGGGCACCTACAATGAGCAGTTCTTC.

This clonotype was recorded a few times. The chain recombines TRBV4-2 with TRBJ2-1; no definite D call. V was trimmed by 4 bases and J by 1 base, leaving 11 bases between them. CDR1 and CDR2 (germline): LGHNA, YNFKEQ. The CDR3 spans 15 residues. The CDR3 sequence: CASSPKEGSYNEQFF. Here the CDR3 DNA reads TGTGCCAGCAGCCCAAAGGAAGGATCCTACAATGAGCAGTTCTTC.